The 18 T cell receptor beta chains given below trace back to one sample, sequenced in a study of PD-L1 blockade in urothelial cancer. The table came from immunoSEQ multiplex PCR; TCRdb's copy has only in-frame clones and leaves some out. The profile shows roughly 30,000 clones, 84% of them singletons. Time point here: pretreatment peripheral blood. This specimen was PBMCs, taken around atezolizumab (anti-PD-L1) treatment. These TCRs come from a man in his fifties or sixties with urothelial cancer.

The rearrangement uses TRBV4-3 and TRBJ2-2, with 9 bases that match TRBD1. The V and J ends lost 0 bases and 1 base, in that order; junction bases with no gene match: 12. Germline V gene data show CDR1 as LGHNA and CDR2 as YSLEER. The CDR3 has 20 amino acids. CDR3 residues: CASSQDLPGGQGMNTGELFF. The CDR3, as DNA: TGCGCCAGCAGCCAAGATCTTCCCGGGGGACAGGGTATGAACACCGGGGAGCTGTTTTTT.

The CDR3 loop is CASSEQGRLGYTF. The CDR3 nucleotides are TGTGCCAGCAGTGAACAGGGCCGTCTGGGCTACACCTTC. The rearrangement uses TRBV6-4 and TRBJ1-2, with a possible D match to TRBD1 (6 bases). This CDR3 contains 13 residues. Germline lookup yields CDR1 MRHNA and CDR2 SNTAGT. V lost 3 bases and J 8 bases, leaving 13 bases between the germline ends.

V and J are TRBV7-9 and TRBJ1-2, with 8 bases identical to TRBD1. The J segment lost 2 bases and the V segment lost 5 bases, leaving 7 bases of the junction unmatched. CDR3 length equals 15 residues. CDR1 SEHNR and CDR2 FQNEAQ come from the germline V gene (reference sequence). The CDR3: CASSRTGGINYGYTF. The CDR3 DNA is TGTGCCAGCAGCCGTACAGGGGGTATAAACTATGGCTACACCTTC.

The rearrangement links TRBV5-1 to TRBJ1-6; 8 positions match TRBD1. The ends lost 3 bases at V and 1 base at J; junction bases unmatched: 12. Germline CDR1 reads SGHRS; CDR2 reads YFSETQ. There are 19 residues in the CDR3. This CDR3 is CASSYSDRVGGSYNSPLHF. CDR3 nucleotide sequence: TGCGCCAGCAGCTACTCGGACAGGGTGGGGGGATCCTATAATTCACCCCTCCACTTT.

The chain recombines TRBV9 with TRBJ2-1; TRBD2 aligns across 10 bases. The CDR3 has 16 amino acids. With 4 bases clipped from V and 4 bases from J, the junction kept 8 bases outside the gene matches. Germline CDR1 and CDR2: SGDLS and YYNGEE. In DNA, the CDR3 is TGTGCCAGCAGCCCATCTACTAGCGGGGATTACAATGAGCAGTTCTTC. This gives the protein CASSPSTSGDYNEQFF. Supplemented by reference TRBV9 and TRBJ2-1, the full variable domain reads DSGVTQTPKHLITATGQRVTLRCSPRSGDLSVYWYQQSLDQGLQFLIQYYNGEERAKGNILERFSAQQFPDLHSELNLSSLELGDSALYFCASSPSTSGDYNEQFFGPGTRLTVL.

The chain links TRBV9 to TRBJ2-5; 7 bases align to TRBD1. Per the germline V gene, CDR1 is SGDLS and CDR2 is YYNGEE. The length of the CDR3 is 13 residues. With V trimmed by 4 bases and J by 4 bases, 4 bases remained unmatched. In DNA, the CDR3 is TGTGCCAGCAGCACAGAGGGGGCAGAGACCCAGTACTTC. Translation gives CASSTEGAETQYF.

This CDR3 is CASSLDSGRAYNEQFF. CDR3 sequence (DNA): TGCGCCAGCAGCCTCGATAGCGGGAGAGCCTACAATGAGCAGTTCTTC. The chain has TRBV5-1 and TRBJ2-1, with TRBD2 matching 9 bases. The CDR3 length is 16 residues. Germline V CDR1 and CDR2: SGHRS, YFSETQ. The V and J ends lost 4 bases and 2 bases, in that order; junction bases with no gene match: 7. Full variable domain (missing parts from reference TRBV5-1 and TRBJ2-1): KAGVTQTPRYLIKTRGQQVTLSCSPISGHRSVSWYQQTPGQGLQFLFEYFSETQRNKGNFPGRFSGRQFSNSRSEMNVSTLELGDSALYLCASSLDSGRAYNEQFFGPGTRLTVL.

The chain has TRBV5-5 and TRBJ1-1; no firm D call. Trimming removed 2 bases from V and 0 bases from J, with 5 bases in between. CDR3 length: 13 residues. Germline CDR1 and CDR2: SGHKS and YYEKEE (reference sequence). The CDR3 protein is CASSFPVNTEAFF. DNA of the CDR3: TGTGCCAGCAGCTTTCCGGTGAACACTGAAGCTTTCTTT.

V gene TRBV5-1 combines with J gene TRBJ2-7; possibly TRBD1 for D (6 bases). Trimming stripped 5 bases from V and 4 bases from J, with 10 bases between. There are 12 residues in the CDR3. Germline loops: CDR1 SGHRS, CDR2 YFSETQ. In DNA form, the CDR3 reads TGCGCCAGCAGATCCAGGGGTTACGAGCAGTACTTC. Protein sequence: CASRSRGYEQYF.

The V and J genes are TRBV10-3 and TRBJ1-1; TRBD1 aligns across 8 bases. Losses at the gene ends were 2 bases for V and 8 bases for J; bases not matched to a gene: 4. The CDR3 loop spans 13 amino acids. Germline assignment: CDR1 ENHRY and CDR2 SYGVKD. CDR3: CAISETDRGEAFF. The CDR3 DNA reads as TGTGCCATCAGTGAGACAGACAGGGGAGAAGCTTTCTTT.

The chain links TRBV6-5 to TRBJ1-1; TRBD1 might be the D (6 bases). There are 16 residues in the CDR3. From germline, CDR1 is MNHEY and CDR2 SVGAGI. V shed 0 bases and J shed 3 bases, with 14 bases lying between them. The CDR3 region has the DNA TGTGCCAGCAGTTACTCGTTGGGGGCGTTTGACACTGAAGCTTTCTTT. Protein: CASSYSLGAFDTEAFF.

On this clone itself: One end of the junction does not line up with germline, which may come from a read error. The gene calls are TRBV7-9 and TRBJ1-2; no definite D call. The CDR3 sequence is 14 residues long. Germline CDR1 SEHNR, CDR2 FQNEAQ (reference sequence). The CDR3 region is CASTLVGSEGGYTF. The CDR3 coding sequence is TGTGCCAGCACCTTAGTAGGTAGCGAGGGAGGCTACACCTTC. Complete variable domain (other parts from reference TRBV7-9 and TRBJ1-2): DTGVSQNPRHKITKRGQNVTFRCDPISEHNRLYWYRQTLGQGPEFLTYFQNEAQLEKSRLLSDRFSAERPKGSFSTLEIQRTEQGDSAMYLCASTLVGSEGGYTFGSGTRLTVV.

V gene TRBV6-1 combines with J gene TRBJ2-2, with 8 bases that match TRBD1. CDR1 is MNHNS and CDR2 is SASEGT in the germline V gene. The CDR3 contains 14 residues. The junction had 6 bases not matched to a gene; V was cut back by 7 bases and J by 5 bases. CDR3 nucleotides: TGTGCCAGCAACTTGGACAGGGAGACCGGGGAGCTGTTTTTT. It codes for CASNLDRETGELFF.

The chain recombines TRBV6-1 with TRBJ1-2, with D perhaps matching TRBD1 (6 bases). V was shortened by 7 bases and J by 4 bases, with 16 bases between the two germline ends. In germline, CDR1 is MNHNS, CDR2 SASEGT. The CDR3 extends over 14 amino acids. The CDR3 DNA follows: TGTGCCAGCATTGCGCGGGGGCTAGGCTATGGCTACACCTTC. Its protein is CASIARGLGYGYTF.

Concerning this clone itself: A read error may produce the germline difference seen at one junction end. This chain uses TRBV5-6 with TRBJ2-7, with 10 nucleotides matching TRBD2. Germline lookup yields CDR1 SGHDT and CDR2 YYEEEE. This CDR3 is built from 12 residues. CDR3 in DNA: TGTGCCAGCAGCTTGGCCCTAGCGGGAGTTGCCTTC. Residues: CASSLALAGVAF.

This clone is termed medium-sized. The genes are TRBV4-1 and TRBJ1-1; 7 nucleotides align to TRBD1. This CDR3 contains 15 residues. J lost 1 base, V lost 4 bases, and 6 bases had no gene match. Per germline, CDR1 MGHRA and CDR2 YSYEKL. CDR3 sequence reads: CASSLNRGRNTEAFF. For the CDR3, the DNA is TGCGCCAGCAGCCTCAACAGGGGAAGGAACACTGAAGCTTTCTTT.

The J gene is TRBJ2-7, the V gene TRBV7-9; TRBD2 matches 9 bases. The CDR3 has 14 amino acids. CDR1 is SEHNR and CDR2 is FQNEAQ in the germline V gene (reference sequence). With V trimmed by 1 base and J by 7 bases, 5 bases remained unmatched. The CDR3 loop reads CASSLGGLAGEQYF. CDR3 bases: TGTGCCAGCAGCTTAGGGGGACTAGCAGGGGAGCAGTACTTC.

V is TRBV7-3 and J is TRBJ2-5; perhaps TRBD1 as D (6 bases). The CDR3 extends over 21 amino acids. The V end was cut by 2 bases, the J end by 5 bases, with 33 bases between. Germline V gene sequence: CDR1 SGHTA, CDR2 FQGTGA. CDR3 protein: CASSLWSKGPSPNRRGETQYF. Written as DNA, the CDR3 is TGTGCCAGCAGCTTATGGAGTAAAGGGCCCTCACCTAACAGAAGGGGGGAGACCCAGTACTTC.